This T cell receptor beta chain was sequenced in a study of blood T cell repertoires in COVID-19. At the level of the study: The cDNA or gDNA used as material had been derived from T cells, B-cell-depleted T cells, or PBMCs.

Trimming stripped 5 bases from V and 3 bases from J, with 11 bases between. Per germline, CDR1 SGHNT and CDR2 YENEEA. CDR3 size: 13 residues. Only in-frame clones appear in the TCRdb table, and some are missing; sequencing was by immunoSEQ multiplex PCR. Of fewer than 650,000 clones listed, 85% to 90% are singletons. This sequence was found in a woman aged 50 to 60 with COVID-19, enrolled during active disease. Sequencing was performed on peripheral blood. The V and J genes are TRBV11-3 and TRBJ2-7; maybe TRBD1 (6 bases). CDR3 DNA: TGTGCCAGCAGCAACAGGGAAGGCTACGAGCAGTACTTC. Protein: CASSNREGYEQYF.